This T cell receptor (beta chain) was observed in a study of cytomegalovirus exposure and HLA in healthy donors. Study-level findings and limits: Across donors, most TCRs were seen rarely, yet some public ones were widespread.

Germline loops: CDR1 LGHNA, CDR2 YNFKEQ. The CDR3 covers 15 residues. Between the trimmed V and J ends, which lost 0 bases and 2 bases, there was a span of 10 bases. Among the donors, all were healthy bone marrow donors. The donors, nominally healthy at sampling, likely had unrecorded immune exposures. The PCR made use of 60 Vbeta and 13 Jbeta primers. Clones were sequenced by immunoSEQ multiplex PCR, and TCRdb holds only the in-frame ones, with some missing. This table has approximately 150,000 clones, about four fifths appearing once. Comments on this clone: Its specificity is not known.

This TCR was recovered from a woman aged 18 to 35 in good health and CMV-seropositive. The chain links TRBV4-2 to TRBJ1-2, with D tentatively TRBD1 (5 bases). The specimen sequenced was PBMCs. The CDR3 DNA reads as TGTGCCAGCAGCCAAGAGTCCGCAGGGAACTATGGCTACACCTTC. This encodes CASSQESAGNYGYTF.